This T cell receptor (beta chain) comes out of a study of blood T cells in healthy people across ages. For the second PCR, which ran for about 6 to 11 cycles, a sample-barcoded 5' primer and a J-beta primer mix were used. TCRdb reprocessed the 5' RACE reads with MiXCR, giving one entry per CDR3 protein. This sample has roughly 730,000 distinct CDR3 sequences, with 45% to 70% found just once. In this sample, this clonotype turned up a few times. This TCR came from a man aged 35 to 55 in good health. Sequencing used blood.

CDR3 protein: CSAGRDGQAELYEQYF. CDR3 DNA sequence: TGCAGCGCCGGACGGGATGGCCAGGCGGAGCTTTACGAGCAGTACTTC. The chain uses TRBV29-1 and TRBJ2-7; D is perhaps TRBD2 (5 bases). This CDR3 region has 16 residues. Trimming took off 7 bases at V and 4 bases at J, with 26 bases between the two ends. Germline V CDR1 and CDR2: SQVTM, ANQGSEA.